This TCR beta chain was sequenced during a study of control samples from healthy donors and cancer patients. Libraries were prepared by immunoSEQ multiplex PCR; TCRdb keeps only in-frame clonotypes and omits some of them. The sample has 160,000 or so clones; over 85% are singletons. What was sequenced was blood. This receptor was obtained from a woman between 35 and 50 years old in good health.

CDR3 loop: CASIRGGTSGQETQYF. The DNA for the CDR3 is TGTGCCAGCATTCGGGGGGGGACTAGCGGTCAAGAGACCCAGTACTTC. The chain links TRBV7-2 to TRBJ2-5, with TRBD2 matching over 11 bases. Germline lookup yields CDR1 SGHTA and CDR2 FQGNSA. The CDR3 sequence is 16 residues long. With 7 bases clipped from V and 2 bases from J, the junction kept 9 bases outside the gene matches.